A selection of T cell receptor beta chains follows, all from one sample in a study of blood T cell repertoires in COVID-19. The protocol was immunoSEQ multiplex PCR, while the TCRdb copy is restricted to in-frame clones and leaves out a portion. The sample shows some 100,000 clones, about nine tenths of them seen only once. Sequenced: peripheral blood. Receptors were obtained from a man aged 70 or older with acute or convalescent COVID-19. CDR3s include the opening cysteine and the closing phenylalanine or tryptophan. The order of the fields is V gene, D gene, clone size, J gene, CDR3 DNA, CDR3 protein. The D gene is left open where the match is weak. For some rows the clone size is stated as once, few or many, or as a class when expanded; others skip it.

TRBV28,NA,once,TRBJ1-5,TGTGCCAGCAGTCCATGGACAGACTATAGCAATCAGCCCCAGCATTTT,CASSPWTDYSNQPQHF
TRBV3-1/TRBV3-2,NA,NA,TRBJ1-6,TGTGCCAGCAGCCAAGACTGGACAATGAGGTCACCCCTCCACTTT,CASSQDWTMRSPLHF
TRBV6-5,NA,NA,TRBJ2-7,TGTGCCAGCAGTTACTCACCGGGACTTGCCTACGAGCAGTACTTC,CASSYSPGLAYEQYF
TRBV4-2,TRBD2,NA,TRBJ2-1,TGTGCCAGCAGCCGGAAGCGGGAGGGCCAAAATGAGCAGTTCTTC,CASSRKREGQNEQFF
TRBV12-3/TRBV12-4,NA,NA,TRBJ1-1,TGTGCCAGCATTACAGGGAACACTGAAGCTTTCTTT,CASITGNTEAFF
TRBV3-1/TRBV3-2,TRBD2,NA,TRBJ2-3,TGTGCCAGCAGCCAAGATCACCCGGGACTAGCGGGAGGAGGGACAGATACGCAGTATTTT,CASSQDHPGLAGGGTDTQYF
TRBV19,TRBD2,NA,TRBJ2-1,TGTGCCAGTCGAACTAGCGGGCTCTACAATGAGCAGTTCTTC,CASRTSGLYNEQFF
TRBV7-2,TRBD1,NA,TRBJ1-1,TGTGCCAGCAGCTTGAGGGGGCGAGATGAAGCTTTCTTT,CASSLRGRDEAFF
TRBV2,TRBD1,NA,TRBJ1-2,TGTTCCAGCAAGACTCAGGGGGCTAACTATGGCTACACCTTC,CSSKTQGANYGYTF
TRBV5-4,NA,once,TRBJ2-1,TGTGCCAGCAGCATAAATAGCGGCTACAATGAGCAGTTCTTC,CASSINSGYNEQFF
TRBV7-2,TRBD1,NA,TRBJ1-2,TGTGCCAGCAGCTTGACAGGGGGCTTCGATGGCTACACCTTC,CASSLTGGFDGYTF
TRBV4-3,TRBD2,NA,TRBJ2-1,TGCGCCAGCAGCTCGGGACTAGCGGGGAGCTCCTACAATGAGCAGTTCTTC,CASSSGLAGSSYNEQFF
TRBV5-1,TRBD2,NA,TRBJ2-1,TGCGCCAGCAGCTTGGGCCGGGGGGGCTACAATGAGCAGTTCTTC,CASSLGRGGYNEQFF
TRBV6-5,TRBD1,NA,TRBJ1-6,TGTGCCAGCAGATTAACAGGGGGCAATTCACCCCTCCACTTT,CASRLTGGNSPLHF
TRBV18,NA,NA,TRBJ1-1,TGTGCCAGCTCACCTTTCTCGTCAGGGAACACTGAAGCTTTCTTT,CASSPFSSGNTEAFF
TRBV6-5,TRBD1,NA,TRBJ1-3,TGTGCCAGCAGTTACTCCGGGACAGCCGGAGGAAACACCATATATTTT,CASSYSGTAGGNTIYF
TRBV29-1,TRBD2,NA,TRBJ2-7,TGCAGCGTTGCCGCTAGCGGCTCCTACGAGCAGTACTTC,CSVAASGSYEQYF
TRBV7-9,NA,NA,TRBJ2-5,TGTGCCAGCACCGGCGGGAAAGAGACCCAGTACTTC,CASTGGKETQYF
TRBV24-1,NA,NA,TRBJ2-6,TGTGCCACCTCAGGGGGGACGGTGTTCTCTGGGGCCAACGTCCTGACTTTC,CATSGGTVFSGANVLTF
TRBV11-2,NA,NA,TRBJ2-7,TGTGCCAGCAGCTGGGCGGCAGGGGTCTACGAGCAGTACTTC,CASSWAAGVYEQYF
TRBV5-1,TRBD1,NA,TRBJ2-5,TGCGCCAGCAGCTTTCCGGGACAGGGGCAAAAGACCCAGTACTTC,CASSFPGQGQKTQYF
TRBV25-1,TRBD1,NA,TRBJ2-3,TGTGCCAGCAGGCCCTCACCGGGACAGCGCACAGATACGCAGTATTTT,CASRPSPGQRTDTQYF
TRBV24-1,NA,NA,TRBJ1-4,TGTGCCGCCCTAAGCCGGGGGGGAAATGAAAAACTGTTTTTT,CAALSRGGNEKLFF